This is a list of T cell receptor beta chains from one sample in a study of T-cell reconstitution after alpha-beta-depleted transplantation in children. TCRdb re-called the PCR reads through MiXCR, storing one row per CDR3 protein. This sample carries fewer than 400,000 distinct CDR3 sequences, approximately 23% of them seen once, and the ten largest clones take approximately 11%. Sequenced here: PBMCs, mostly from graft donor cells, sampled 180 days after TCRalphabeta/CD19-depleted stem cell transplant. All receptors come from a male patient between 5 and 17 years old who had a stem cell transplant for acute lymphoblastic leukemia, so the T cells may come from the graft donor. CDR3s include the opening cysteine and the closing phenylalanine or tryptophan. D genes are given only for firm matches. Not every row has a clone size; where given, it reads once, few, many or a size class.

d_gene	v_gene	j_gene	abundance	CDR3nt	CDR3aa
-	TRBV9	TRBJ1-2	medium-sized	TGTGCCAGCAGCGTAACTGGGGGTTCTGTCTATGGCTACACCTTC	CASSVTGGSVYGYTF
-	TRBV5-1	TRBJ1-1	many	TGCGCCAGCAGCTGGGGCAGGGCGACGAACACTGAAGCTTTCTTT	CASSWGRATNTEAFF
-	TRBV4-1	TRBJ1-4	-	TGCGCCAGCAGCCAAGATTTTCGGGGTGAAGGCGAAAAACTGTTTTTT	CASSQDFRGEGEKLFF
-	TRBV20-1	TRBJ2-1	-	TGCAGCACTACCTACTATAGCCAGAGCTCCTACAATGAGCAGTTCTTC	CSTTYYSQSSYNEQFF
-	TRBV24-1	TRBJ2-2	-	TGTGCCACCAGTGATTTGAACAGCGGGCCGAACACCGGGGAGCTGTTTTTT	CATSDLNSGPNTGELFF
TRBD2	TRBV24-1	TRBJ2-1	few	TGTGCCACCAGTGATACCTCTAGCGGCAACTACAATGAGCAGTTCTTC	CATSDTSSGNYNEQFF
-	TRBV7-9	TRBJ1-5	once	TGTGCCAGCAGCTTCGTACAGGGCGCTCAGCCCCAGCATTTT	CASSFVQGAQPQHF
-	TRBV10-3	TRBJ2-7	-	TGTGCCATCCACGGAGGGGGAACTTCTGAGCAGTACTTC	CAIHGGGTSEQYF
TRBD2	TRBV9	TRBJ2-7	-	TGTGCCAGCAGCGTAGGTCTTGCGGGACTAGCGGGAGACTGGTCCTACGAGCAGTACTTC	CASSVGLAGLAGDWSYEQYF
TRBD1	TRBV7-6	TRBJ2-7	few	TGTGCCAGCAGCTTGGGATCGAGACAGGGGACCTACGAGCAGTACTTC	CASSLGSRQGTYEQYF
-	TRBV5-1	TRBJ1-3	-	TGCGCCAGCAGCTTGGAAGGAACTACCTCTGGAAACACCATATATTTT	CASSLEGTTSGNTIYF
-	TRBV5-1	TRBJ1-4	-	TGCGCCAGCAGCTTGCAGGGGATAGGACTGTTTTTT	CASSLQGIGLFF
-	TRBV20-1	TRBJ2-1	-	TGCAGTGCTACGGGACTCCTAAGCTCCTACAATGAGCAGTTCTTC	CSATGLLSSYNEQFF
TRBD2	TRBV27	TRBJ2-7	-	TGTGCCAGCAGTTTATACCCGACTAGCTCCTGGACCTACGAGCAGTACTTC	CASSLYPTSSWTYEQYF
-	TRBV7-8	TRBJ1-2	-	TGTGCCAGCAGGGCAGGGAGCTATGGCTACACCTTC	CASRAGSYGYTF
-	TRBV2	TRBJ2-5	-	TGTGCCAGCAGCGTCTATTTTGGGACCCAGTACTTC	CASSVYFGTQYF
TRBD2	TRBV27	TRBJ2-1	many	TGTGCCAGCAGTCCGATACTAGCGGGAGGGCGGGATGAGCAGTTCTTC	CASSPILAGGRDEQFF
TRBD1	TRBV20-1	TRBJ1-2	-	TGCAGTGCTAGCCCTACAGGGGTATCTGGCTACACCTTC	CSASPTGVSGYTF
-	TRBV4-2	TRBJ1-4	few	TGTGCCAGCAGCCAAGCGTGGGGGACAACCAAAGAAAAACTGTTTTTT	CASSQAWGTTKEKLFF
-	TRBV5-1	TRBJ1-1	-	TGCGCCAGCAGCTTGCCAGACAACACTGAAGCTTTCTTT	CASSLPDNTEAFF
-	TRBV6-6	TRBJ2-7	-	TGTGCCAGCAGTTACGGGCCCGCCGAGGAGCAGTACTTC	CASSYGPAEEQYF
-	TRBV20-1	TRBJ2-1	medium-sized	TGCAGCCCCGGGCGGTACAATGAGCAGTTCTTC	CSPGRYNEQFF
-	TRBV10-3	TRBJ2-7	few	TGTGCCATCAGTGACGGCGGGGACACCACCTACGAGCAGTACTTC	CAISDGGDTTYEQYF
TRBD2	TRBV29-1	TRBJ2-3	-	TGCAGCGTTGTTGGGACCCCGGCGGGGGGAACAGATACGCAGTATTTT	CSVVGTPAGGTDTQYF
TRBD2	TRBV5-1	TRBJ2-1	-	TGCGCCAGCGGCTTGGGGGTACTAGCGGGAGGCCTCGGTGAGCAGTTCTTC	CASGLGVLAGGLGEQFF
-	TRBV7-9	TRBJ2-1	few	TGTGCCAGCAGGTTAGGGGATGCAGTTGAGCAGTTCTTC	CASRLGDAVEQFF
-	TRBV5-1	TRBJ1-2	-	TGCGCCAGCAGCTTGGAGCAGGGAACCACGATCTATGGCTACACCTTC	CASSLEQGTTIYGYTF
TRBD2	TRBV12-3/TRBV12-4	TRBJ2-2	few	TGTGCCAGCAGTCTCCTAGCGGGAGTAACCGGGGAGCTGTTTTTT	CASSLLAGVTGELFF
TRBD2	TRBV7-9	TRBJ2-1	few	TGTGCCAGCACCTGGGGGACTAGCGTTTACAATGAGCAGTTCTTC	CASTWGTSVYNEQFF
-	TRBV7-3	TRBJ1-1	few	TGTGCCAGCAGCTTAATATGGGAAATCCCTGAAGCTTTCTTT	CASSLIWEIPEAFF
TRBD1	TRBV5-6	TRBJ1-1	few	TGTGCCAGCAGCTTTCGGACAGGGGACTGGATGAACACTGAAGCTTTCTTT	CASSFRTGDWMNTEAFF
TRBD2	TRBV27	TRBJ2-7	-	TGTGCCAGCAGTTTGGGGGGGGACTACGAGCAGTACTTC	CASSLGGDYEQYF
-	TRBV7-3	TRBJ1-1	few	TGTGCCATAGGTTCCGTAATGAACACTGAAGCTTTCTTT	CAIGSVMNTEAFF
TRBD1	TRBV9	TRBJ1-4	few	TGTGCCAGCAGCGTAGAGGGGACAGGGGGCGGAAAACTGTTTTTT	CASSVEGTGGGKLFF
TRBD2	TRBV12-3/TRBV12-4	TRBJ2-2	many	TGTGCCAGCAGTTCTAGCGGGACCGGCACCGGGGAGCTGTTTTTT	CASSSSGTGTGELFF
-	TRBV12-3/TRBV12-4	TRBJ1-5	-	TGTGCCAGCAGCGGGGTCTTGGGGCCCCAGCATTTT	CASSGVLGPQHF
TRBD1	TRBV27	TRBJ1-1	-	TGTGCCAGCAGTGACAGGGGCATGAACACTGAAGCTTTCTTT	CASSDRGMNTEAFF
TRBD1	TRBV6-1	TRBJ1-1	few	TGTGCCAGCAGTCCCCGGGACAGGGGGCAAGGGAACACTGAAGCTTTCTTT	CASSPRDRGQGNTEAFF
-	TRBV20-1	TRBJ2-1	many	TGCAGTGCTAGAGGGGGGGCTGAGTACAATGAGCAGTTCTTC	CSARGGAEYNEQFF
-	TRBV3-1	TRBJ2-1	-	TGTGCCAGCAGCCATCCGCCGGGTAGCGGCTCCTACAATGAGCAGTTCTTC	CASSHPPGSGSYNEQFF
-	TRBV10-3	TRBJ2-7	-	TGTGCCATCAGTAAGTACGGCTACGAGCAGTACTTC	CAISKYGYEQYF
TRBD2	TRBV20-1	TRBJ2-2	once	TGCAGTGCTAGAGGGATGGGAAGGGCGGGAGGGAACACCGGGGAGCTGTTTTTT	CSARGMGRAGGNTGELFF
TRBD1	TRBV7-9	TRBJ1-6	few	TGTGCCAGCAGCTTTCGGACAGGGGGCAAGAATTCACCCCTCCACTTT	CASSFRTGGKNSPLHF
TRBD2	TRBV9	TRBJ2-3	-	TGTGCCAGCAGAGCGACTAGCGGGAGTGCAGATACGCAGTATTTT	CASRATSGSADTQYF
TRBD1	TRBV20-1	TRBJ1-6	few	TGCAGTGCTAGAGATTTGACAGGGAACTCCTATAATTCACCCCTCCACTTT	CSARDLTGNSYNSPLHF
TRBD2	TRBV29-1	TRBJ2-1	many	TGCAGCGTTTTAGCAGGACTAGCGGTGTACAATGAGCAGTTCTTC	CSVLAGLAVYNEQFF
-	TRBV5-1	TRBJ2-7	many	TGCGCCAGCAGCTCAACCACTATCCTCAGCTCCTACGAGCAGTACTTC	CASSSTTILSSYEQYF
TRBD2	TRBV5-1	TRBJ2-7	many	TGCGCCAGCAGCCCGGGACTAGCGGTTTCCTACGAGCAGTACTTC	CASSPGLAVSYEQYF
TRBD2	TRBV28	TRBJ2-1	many	TGTGCCAGCAGTAGATCTAGCGGGGGGGGTTACAATGAGCAGTTCTTC	CASSRSSGGGYNEQFF
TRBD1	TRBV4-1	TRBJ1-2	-	TGCGCCAGCAGCCAACCTGGGACAGAGAAACGCTATGGCTACACCTTC	CASSQPGTEKRYGYTF
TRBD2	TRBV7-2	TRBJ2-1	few	TGTGCCAGCAGCTTAGGGCTAGCGGGAGGAGGGTATGAGCAGTTCTTC	CASSLGLAGGGYEQFF
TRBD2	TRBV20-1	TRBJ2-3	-	TGCAGTGCCCCCAGCGGGAGAACAGATACGCAGTATTTT	CSAPSGRTDTQYF
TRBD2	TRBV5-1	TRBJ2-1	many	TGCGCCAGCACCGCCGGACTAGCGGGAGGGACCTACAATGAGCAGTTCTTC	CASTAGLAGGTYNEQFF
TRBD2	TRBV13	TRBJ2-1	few	TGTGCCAGCAGCTTCCTGGGACTAGCGGGAGCGGCTGAGCAGTTCTTC	CASSFLGLAGAAEQFF
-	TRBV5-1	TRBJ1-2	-	TGCGCCAGCAGCGCGGGGATAGGACATGGCTACACCTTC	CASSAGIGHGYTF
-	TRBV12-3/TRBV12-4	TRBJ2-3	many	TGTGCCAGCAGCCCACGTAATGAGCAGGTCGCCGGTACGCAGTATTTT	CASSPRNEQVAGTQYF
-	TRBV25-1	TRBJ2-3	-	TGTGCCAGCAGTGACTGGGACAAGCGGGGAGATACGCAGTATTTT	CASSDWDKRGDTQYF
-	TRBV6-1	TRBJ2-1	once	TGTGCCGGCGAAAGGGAGTCCTACAATGAGCAGTTCTTC	CAGERESYNEQFF
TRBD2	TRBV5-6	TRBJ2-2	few	TGTGCCAGCACCGGAGCGGGAGTTTGGCCCGGGGAGCTGTTTTTT	CASTGAGVWPGELFF